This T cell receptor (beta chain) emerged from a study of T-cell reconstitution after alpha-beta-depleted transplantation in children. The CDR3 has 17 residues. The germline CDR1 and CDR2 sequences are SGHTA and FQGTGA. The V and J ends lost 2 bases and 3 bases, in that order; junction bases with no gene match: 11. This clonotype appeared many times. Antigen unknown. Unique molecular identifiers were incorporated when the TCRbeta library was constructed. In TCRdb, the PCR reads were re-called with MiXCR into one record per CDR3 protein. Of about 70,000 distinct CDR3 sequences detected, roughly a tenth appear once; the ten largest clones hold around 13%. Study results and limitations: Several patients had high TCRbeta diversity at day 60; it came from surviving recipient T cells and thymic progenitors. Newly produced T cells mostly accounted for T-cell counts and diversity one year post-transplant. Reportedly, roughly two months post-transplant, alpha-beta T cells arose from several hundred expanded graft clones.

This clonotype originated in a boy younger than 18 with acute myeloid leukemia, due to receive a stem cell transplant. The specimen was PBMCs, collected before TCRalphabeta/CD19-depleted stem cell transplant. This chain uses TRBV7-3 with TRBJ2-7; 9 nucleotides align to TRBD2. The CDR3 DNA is TGTGCCAGCAGCTTAGCGGGAGGGGGCGCGGCGGTCTACGAGCAGTACTTC. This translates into CASSLAGGGAAVYEQYF.